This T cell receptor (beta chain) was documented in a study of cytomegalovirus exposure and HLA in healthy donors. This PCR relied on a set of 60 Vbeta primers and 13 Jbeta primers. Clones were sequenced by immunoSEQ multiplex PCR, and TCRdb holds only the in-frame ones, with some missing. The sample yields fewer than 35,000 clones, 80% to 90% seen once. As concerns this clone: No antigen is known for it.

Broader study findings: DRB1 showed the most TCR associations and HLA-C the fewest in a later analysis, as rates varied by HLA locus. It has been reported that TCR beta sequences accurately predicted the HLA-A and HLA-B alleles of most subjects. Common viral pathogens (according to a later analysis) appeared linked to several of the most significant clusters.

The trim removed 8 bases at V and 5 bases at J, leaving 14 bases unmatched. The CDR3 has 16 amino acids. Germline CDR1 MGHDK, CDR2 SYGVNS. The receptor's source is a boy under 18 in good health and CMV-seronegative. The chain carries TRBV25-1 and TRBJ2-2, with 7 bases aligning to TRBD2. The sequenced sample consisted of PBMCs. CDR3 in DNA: TGTGCCAGCCGAACCCCACAGCGGGGTGGAACCGGGGAGCTGTTTTTT. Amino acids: CASRTPQRGGTGELFF.